Following are 22 T cell receptor beta chains from one sample sequenced in a study of blood T cell repertoires in COVID-19. This table comes from immunoSEQ multiplex PCR, and its TCRdb copy is limited to in-frame clones, with some not included. The data contain tens of thousands of clones, more than 85% of them singletons. Sequences were obtained from peripheral blood. The origin of the receptors is a man aged 70-80 years with acute or convalescent COVID-19.

The V gene is TRBV28, the J gene TRBJ1-1, with D uncertain. With 6 bases removed from V and 8 bases from J, the gap between germline ends came to 22 bases. This CDR3 region has 15 residues. CDR1 is MDHEN and CDR2 is SYDVKM in the germline V gene. The CDR3 sequence: CASSPVPAAGGEAFF. The CDR3 bases are TGTGCCAGCAGCCCCGTCCCCGCGGCCGGAGGGGAAGCTTTCTTT.

This chain uses TRBV11-2 with TRBJ2-7, with a weak D call TRBD2 (6 bases). Germline values: CDR1 SGHAT, CDR2 FQNNGV. Deletions cut 1 base from V and 2 bases from J, with 12 bases between. The CDR3 is made up of 15 amino acids. CDR3 loop: CASSLGGTATYEQYF. The CDR3 nucleotides read TGTGCCAGCAGCTTAGGCGGGACTGCAACCTACGAGCAGTACTTC.

This chain uses TRBV12-3 or TRBV12-4 with TRBJ1-6; D call uncertain. The germline V and J ends were trimmed by 7 bases and 0 bases, with 4 bases remaining between them. The CDR3 consists of 13 residues. CDR3 amino acids: CASKSSYNSPLHF. The CDR3 DNA reads TGTGCCAGCAAGAGCTCCTATAATTCACCCCTCCACTTT.

DNA for the CDR3: TGTGCCAGCAGTTCAGGGGGCAATCAGCCCCAGCATTTT. This encodes CASSSGGNQPQHF. The chain employs TRBV7-9 and TRBJ1-5, with D maybe TRBD1 (6 bases). This CDR3 comprises 13 residues. V lost 6 bases, J lost 2 bases, and 8 bases lay in between. The V gene's germline CDR1 is SEHNR and CDR2 FQNEAQ (reference sequence).

The chain uses TRBV27 and TRBJ1-1; D is undetermined. This CDR3 has 13 residues. In germline, CDR1 is MNHEY, CDR2 SMNVEV (reference sequence). Trimming stripped 7 bases from V and 1 base from J, with 10 bases between. This chain's CDR3 is CASKEGWNTEAFF. The CDR3 DNA reads TGTGCCAGCAAGGAGGGTTGGAACACTGAAGCTTTCTTT.

The gene calls are TRBV27 and TRBJ2-2; perhaps TRBD1 as D (6 bases). Trimming left V 5 bases short and J 1 base short, with 17 bases between. CDR1 MNHEY and CDR2 SMNVEV come from the germline V gene (reference sequence). CDR3 length: 17 amino acids. The CDR3 DNA is TGTGCCAGCAGTCCCTATCAGGACAGTCAGAACACCGGGGAGCTGTTTTTT. Its translation: CASSPYQDSQNTGELFF.

The chain joins TRBV7-2 to TRBJ1-1; maybe TRBD1 (5 bases). Trimming took 3 bases from V and 0 from J, leaving 8 bases between them. Per the germline V gene, CDR1 is SGHTA and CDR2 is FQGNSA. The CDR3 contains 14 residues. The CDR3 reads CASSLGGMNTEAFF. DNA of the CDR3: TGTGCCAGCAGCTTGGGGGGTATGAACACTGAAGCTTTCTTT.

V and J are TRBV19 and TRBJ1-5; 9 bases align to TRBD1. The CDR3 is 19 residues long. Germline loops: CDR1 LNHDA, CDR2 SQIVND (reference sequence). With 0 bases clipped from V and 1 base from J, the junction kept 10 bases outside the gene matches. The CDR3: CASSIDLGQGKMSNQPQHF. CDR3 nucleotide sequence: TGTGCCAGTAGTATAGATCTCGGACAGGGGAAGATGAGCAATCAGCCCCAGCATTTT.

This rearrangement joins TRBV5-1 to TRBJ2-1; possibly TRBD2 for D (5 bases). Germline loops: CDR1 SGHRS, CDR2 YFSETQ. This CDR3 has 13 amino acids. V was pared by 3 bases and J by 9 bases, with 13 bases between. The CDR3 sequence: CASSSSLGSEQFF. Here the CDR3 DNA reads TGCGCCAGCAGCTCCTCCTTGGGGAGTGAGCAGTTCTTC.

This clone appeared once. The chain recombines TRBV7-9 with TRBJ2-5; 8 bases agree with TRBD1. From germline, CDR1 is SEHNR and CDR2 FQNEAQ (reference sequence). With 2 bases clipped from V and 0 bases from J, the junction kept 11 bases outside the gene matches. The CDR3 contains 18 residues. CDR3 nucleotides: TGTGCCAGCAGCTTATCGGGGCAGGGGGCGCGGTACCAAGAGACCCAGTACTTC. This translates into CASSLSGQGARYQETQYF.

The chain employs TRBV21-1 and TRBJ1-5; TRBD1, the table's D call, was not compared with the DNA. TRBV21-1 is a listed pseudogene. CDR3 length: 18 residues. CDR3 DNA sequence: TGTGCCAGCTGCCTTAGACAGGGTAATAACTGGGGCAATCAGCCCCAGCATTTT. It encodes CASCLRQGNNWGNQPQHF.

This clone was observed once. The chain employs TRBV10-3 and TRBJ2-2, with D possibly being TRBD1 (5 bases). V lost 0 bases to trimming and J lost 4 bases, with 9 bases between them. The CDR3 length is 15 residues. Germline V lookup: CDR1 ENHRY, CDR2 SYGVKD. CDR3 DNA sequence: TGTGCCATCAGTGAGTCCCCCGACAGCACCGGGGAGCTGTTTTTT. It yields the protein CAISESPDSTGELFF.

This clone was seen only once. This chain connects TRBV29-1 to TRBJ2-3; TRBD1 might be the D (6 bases). From germline, CDR1 is SQVTM and CDR2 ANQGSEA. V gave up 2 bases and J gave up 10 bases, with 22 bases separating them. The length of the CDR3 is 15 residues. The CDR3 region has the DNA TGCAGCGTTGAAAGGATTGGGACAAATCGAGGCGCGCAGTATTTT. It encodes CSVERIGTNRGAQYF.

The chain links TRBV6-5 to TRBJ2-5; D is unresolved. The germline gives CDR1 MNHEY, CDR2 SVGAGI. The CDR3 sequence is 14 residues long. The germline V and J ends were trimmed by 8 bases and 5 bases, with 18 bases remaining between them. CDR3 in amino acids: CASRWSVQDETQYF. The CDR3 region has the DNA TGTGCCAGCCGGTGGTCAGTCCAGGATGAGACCCAGTACTTC.

The chain joins TRBV28 to TRBJ2-7; D gene ambiguous. Germline V gene lookup returns CDR1 MDHEN and CDR2 SYDVKM. The CDR3 sequence is 12 residues long. V lost 3 bases to trimming and J lost 5 bases, with 8 bases between them. CDR3 coding DNA: TGTGCCAGCAGTTTCTCGAGCGACGAGCAGTACTTC. Protein product: CASSFSSDEQYF.

V is TRBV19 and J is TRBJ2-7; D may be TRBD1 (6 bases). Germline V gives CDR1 LNHDA, CDR2 SQIVND (reference sequence). The CDR3 has 12 amino acids. Trimming pared 10 bases from V and 1 base from J, leaving 11 bases between. In DNA, the CDR3 is TGTGCCACTAAAGACAGGTCCTACGAGCAGTACTTC. Its translation: CATKDRSYEQYF.

This rearrangement joins TRBV9 to TRBJ2-3; 12 bases line up with TRBD2. The CDR3 is made up of 19 amino acids. Per the germline V gene, CDR1 is SGDLS and CDR2 is YYNGEE. V shed 0 bases, J shed 3 bases, and the junction held 11 bases outside the gene matches. The CDR3 DNA reads TGTGCCAGCAGCGTAGCTACCCCGACAGGACTAGCGGGGACAGATACGCAGTATTTT. Its translation is CASSVATPTGLAGTDTQYF.

This clone was found once. The rearrangement links TRBV5-1 to TRBJ2-7; 11 bases match TRBD1. CDR1 is SGHRS, CDR2 YFSETQ, per germline. V dropped 0 bases and J dropped 7; count of bases not matched to a gene: 6. There are 15 residues in the CDR3. The CDR3 DNA reads TGCGCCAGCAGCTTGGACGGGACAGGGGGTCGTGAGCAGTACTTC. Residues: CASSLDGTGGREQYF.

This chain joins TRBV7-2 and TRBJ2-7; D is perhaps TRBD2 (6 bases). In germline, CDR1 is SGHTA, CDR2 FQGNSA. The CDR3 runs 18 residues. Between the trimmed V and J ends, which lost 1 base and 6 bases, there was a span of 25 bases. The CDR3 coding sequence is TGTGCCAGCAGCTTAGTAGTCGGAGGGACTCCTGACTCCAGCGAGCAGTACTTC. Its translation: CASSLVVGGTPDSSEQYF.

The chain recombines TRBV5-5 with TRBJ1-2; TRBD1 is a possible D gene (5 bases). The CDR3 sequence is 17 residues long. V lost 4 bases and J lost 7, with 26 bases in between. Germline CDR1 reads SGHKS; CDR2 reads YYEKEE (reference sequence). The CDR3 region is CASSRAIGGGAFGGYTF. For the CDR3, the DNA is TGTGCCAGCAGCCGTGCTATTGGCGGAGGGGCGTTTGGTGGCTACACCTTC.

The CDR3 region is CASSLSTGANTGELFF. As DNA, the CDR3 is TGCGCCAGCAGCTTATCGACAGGAGCGAACACCGGGGAGCTGTTTTTT. V and J are TRBV5-1 and TRBJ2-2, with a possible D match to TRBD1 (6 bases). Germline CDR1 SGHRS, CDR2 YFSETQ. The CDR3 extends over 16 amino acids. With 2 bases removed from V and 0 bases from J, the gap between germline ends came to 11 bases.

The CDR3 region has the DNA TGTGCCAGCAGTTTATTCCCCGGGACAGGGGACACTGAAGCTTTCTTT. This sequence encodes CASSLFPGTGDTEAFF. The rearrangement uses TRBV27 and TRBJ1-1; 10 positions match TRBD1. Germline V lookup: CDR1 MNHEY, CDR2 SMNVEV (reference sequence). V shed 1 base, J shed 3 bases, and the junction held 5 bases outside the gene matches. The CDR3 loop spans 16 amino acids.